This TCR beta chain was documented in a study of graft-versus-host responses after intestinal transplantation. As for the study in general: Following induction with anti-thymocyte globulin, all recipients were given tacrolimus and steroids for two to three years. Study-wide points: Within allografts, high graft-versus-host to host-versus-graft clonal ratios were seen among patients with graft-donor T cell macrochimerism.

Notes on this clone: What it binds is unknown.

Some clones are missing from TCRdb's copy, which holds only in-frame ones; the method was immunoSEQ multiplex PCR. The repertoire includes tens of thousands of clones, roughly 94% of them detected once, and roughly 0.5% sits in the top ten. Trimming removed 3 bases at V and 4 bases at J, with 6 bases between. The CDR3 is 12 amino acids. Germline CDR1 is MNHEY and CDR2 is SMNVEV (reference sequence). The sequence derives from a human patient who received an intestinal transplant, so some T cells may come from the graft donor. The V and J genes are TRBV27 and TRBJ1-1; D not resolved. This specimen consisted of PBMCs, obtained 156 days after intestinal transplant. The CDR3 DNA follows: TGTGCCAGCAGTTTTTTGGGCACTGAAGCTTTCTTT. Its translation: CASSFLGTEAFF.